Listed below are T cell receptor beta chains from one sample, sequenced in a study of OX40 agonist ivuxolimab in advanced cancers. Here immunoSEQ multiplex PCR was the method, and the copy in TCRdb shows in-frame clones only, minus some. Among around 20,000 clones listed, around 70% were seen once. Sequenced material: CD4+ or CD8+ T cells sorted from blood, taken in a trial of the OX40 agonist ivuxolimab. These receptors came from an adult with an advanced solid tumor such as melanoma, head and neck, liver or kidney cancer. CDR3s include the opening cysteine and the closing phenylalanine or tryptophan. A D gene is named only where the DNA matches it firmly. Clone size is given for some rows only: seen once, a few or many times, or a class if the clone is expanded.

v_gene: TRBV27
d_gene: -
j_gene: TRBJ2-7
abundance: once
len: 13
CDR3aa: CASSLGPTGEQYF
CDR3nt: TGTGCCAGCAGTTTGGGGCCTACGGGGGAGCAGTACTTC

v_gene: TRBV6-6
d_gene: -
j_gene: TRBJ2-5
abundance: -
len: 16
CDR3aa: CASSYSTQGWRETQYF
CDR3nt: TGTGCCAGCAGTTACTCGACCCAGGGATGGAGAGAGACCCAGTACTTC

v_gene: TRBV19
d_gene: TRBD2
j_gene: TRBJ2-1
abundance: -
len: 16
CDR3aa: CASSIDGAGGDNEQFF
CDR3nt: TGTGCCAGTAGTATAGATGGGGCGGGAGGGGACAATGAGCAGTTCTTC

v_gene: TRBV2
d_gene: -
j_gene: TRBJ2-1
abundance: few
len: 13
CDR3aa: CASSRQGHNEQFF
CDR3nt: TGTGCCAGCAGCCGGCAGGGTCACAATGAGCAGTTCTTC

v_gene: TRBV6-5
d_gene: -
j_gene: TRBJ2-3
abundance: -
len: 14
CDR3aa: CASSYANSPDTQYF
CDR3nt: TGTGCCAGCAGTTACGCGAACTCACCAGATACGCAGTATTTT

v_gene: TRBV28
d_gene: -
j_gene: TRBJ1-2
abundance: -
len: 18
CDR3aa: CASSPHFSRGLLNYGYTF
CDR3nt: TGTGCCAGCAGTCCTCATTTTTCTCGGGGGCTACTTAACTATGGCTACACCTTC

v_gene: TRBV6-5
d_gene: -
j_gene: TRBJ1-3
abundance: -
len: 12
CDR3aa: CATYGTQNTIYF
CDR3nt: TGTGCCACCTACGGGACACAAAACACCATATATTTT

v_gene: TRBV18
d_gene: -
j_gene: TRBJ2-1
abundance: -
len: 17
CDR3aa: CASSPLGGGAQAHEQFF
CDR3nt: TGTGCCAGCTCCCCCTTAGGGGGGGGAGCTCAGGCCCATGAGCAGTTCTTC

v_gene: TRBV27
d_gene: TRBD2
j_gene: TRBJ2-7
abundance: -
len: 16
CDR3aa: CASSLVGTSGPYEQYF
CDR3nt: TGTGCCAGCAGTTTGGTAGGGACTAGCGGGCCCTACGAGCAGTACTTC

v_gene: TRBV13
d_gene: -
j_gene: TRBJ1-4
abundance: once
len: 15
CDR3aa: CASSSPAEGREKLFF
CDR3nt: TGTGCCAGCAGCTCCCCGGCAGAGGGGCGCGAAAAACTGTTTTTT

v_gene: TRBV9
d_gene: TRBD1
j_gene: TRBJ1-6
abundance: few
len: 15
CDR3aa: CASQGEASYNSPLHF
CDR3nt: TGTGCCAGCCAGGGGGAAGCGTCCTATAATTCACCCCTCCACTTT

v_gene: TRBV13
d_gene: -
j_gene: TRBJ2-7
abundance: -
len: 14
CDR3aa: CASSLVGSSYEQYF
CDR3nt: TGTGCCAGCAGCTTAGTAGGGTCCTCCTACGAGCAGTACTTC

v_gene: TRBV10-3
d_gene: -
j_gene: TRBJ2-7
abundance: -
len: 12
CDR3aa: CAISEGGYEQYF
CDR3nt: TGTGCCATCAGTGAGGGGGGTTACGAGCAGTACTTC

v_gene: TRBV19
d_gene: -
j_gene: TRBJ1-1
abundance: few
len: 16
CDR3aa: CASSTPIFTGSTEAFF
CDR3nt: TGTGCCAGTAGTACTCCGATCTTCACAGGGAGTACTGAAGCTTTCTTT

v_gene: TRBV4-1
d_gene: TRBD2
j_gene: TRBJ2-1
abundance: -
len: 14
CDR3aa: CASSSLLATDEQFF
CDR3nt: TGCGCCAGCAGCTCCTTACTAGCGACGGATGAGCAGTTCTTC

v_gene: TRBV7-2
d_gene: TRBD2
j_gene: TRBJ2-3
abundance: -
len: 15
CDR3aa: CASSQTSGRGDTQYF
CDR3nt: TGTGCCAGCAGCCAAACTAGCGGGAGGGGAGATACGCAGTATTTT

v_gene: TRBV13
d_gene: TRBD1
j_gene: TRBJ2-7
abundance: -
len: 14
CDR3aa: CASSPKDRNYEQYF
CDR3nt: TGTGCCAGCAGCCCCAAGGACAGGAACTACGAGCAGTACTTC

v_gene: TRBV5-4
d_gene: -
j_gene: TRBJ2-7
abundance: few
len: 14
CDR3aa: CASSYGTGSYEQYF
CDR3nt: TGTGCCAGCAGCTACGGGACCGGCTCCTACGAGCAGTACTTC

v_gene: TRBV27
d_gene: TRBD2
j_gene: TRBJ2-7
abundance: -
len: 17
CDR3aa: CASSLGLAGGPTYEQYF
CDR3nt: TGTGCCAGCAGTTTGGGACTAGCGGGAGGACCTACCTACGAGCAGTACTTC

v_gene: TRBV6-5
d_gene: -
j_gene: TRBJ2-2
abundance: -
len: 14
CDR3aa: CASYSVGGSGELFF
CDR3nt: TGTGCCAGCTATTCGGTGGGTGGTTCCGGGGAGCTGTTTTTT

v_gene: TRBV19
d_gene: -
j_gene: TRBJ2-1
abundance: -
len: 13
CDR3aa: CASSTDPGNEQFF
CDR3nt: TGTGCCAGTAGTACCGACCCGGGCAATGAGCAGTTCTTC

v_gene: TRBV19
d_gene: -
j_gene: TRBJ1-1
abundance: -
len: 16
CDR3aa: CATRSLDSPLNTEAFF
CDR3nt: TGTGCCACCCGAAGCTTAGATTCACCCTTGAACACTGAAGCTTTCTTT

v_gene: TRBV7-3
d_gene: TRBD2
j_gene: TRBJ2-3
abundance: -
len: 15
CDR3aa: CASSLGSGVGDTQYF
CDR3nt: TGTGCCAGCAGCTTAGGGAGCGGGGTTGGAGATACGCAGTATTTT

v_gene: TRBV27
d_gene: -
j_gene: TRBJ2-3
abundance: -
len: 15
CDR3aa: CASSLRSSITDTQYF
CDR3nt: TGTGCCAGCAGTTTAAGATCCTCGATCACAGATACGCAGTATTTT

v_gene: TRBV28
d_gene: -
j_gene: TRBJ2-5
abundance: -
len: 16
CDR3aa: CASSFFVGSSRETQYF
CDR3nt: TGTGCCAGCAGTTTCTTTGTGGGGAGCTCTCGAGAGACCCAGTACTTC

v_gene: TRBV10-1
d_gene: TRBD1
j_gene: TRBJ1-1
abundance: few
len: 13
CDR3aa: CASSVDRGAEAFF
CDR3nt: TGCGCCAGCAGTGTAGACAGGGGCGCTGAAGCTTTCTTT

v_gene: TRBV7-9
d_gene: -
j_gene: TRBJ1-1
abundance: once
len: 13
CDR3aa: CASRGTENTEAFF
CDR3nt: TGTGCCAGCAGAGGGACGGAGAACACTGAAGCTTTCTTT

v_gene: TRBV7-2
d_gene: -
j_gene: TRBJ2-5
abundance: -
len: 14
CDR3aa: CASSLFPGTSPQYF
CDR3nt: TGTGCCAGCAGCTTATTCCCCGGGACCTCCCCCCAGTACTTC

v_gene: TRBV4-3
d_gene: -
j_gene: TRBJ2-7
abundance: -
len: 14
CDR3aa: CASSQDGGPYEQYF
CDR3nt: TGCGCCAGCAGCCAAGATGGGGGGCCCTACGAGCAGTACTTC

v_gene: TRBV12-5
d_gene: TRBD2
j_gene: TRBJ2-7
abundance: -
len: 16
CDR3aa: CASVPSTSGGSYEQYF
CDR3nt: TGTGCTAGTGTTCCTTCAACTAGCGGGGGCTCCTACGAGCAGTACTTC

v_gene: TRBV7-7
d_gene: TRBD2
j_gene: TRBJ2-7
abundance: medium-sized
len: 15
CDR3aa: CASSPGLAGYYEQYF
CDR3nt: TGTGCCAGCAGCCCCGGACTAGCGGGCTACTACGAGCAGTACTTC

v_gene: TRBV5-6
d_gene: -
j_gene: TRBJ2-3
abundance: -
len: 15
CDR3aa: CASSLDGQGTDTQYF
CDR3nt: TGTGCCAGCAGCTTGGATGGGCAGGGGACAGATACGCAGTATTTT

v_gene: TRBV7-9
d_gene: -
j_gene: TRBJ2-7
abundance: -
len: 15
CDR3aa: CASSQVGGPTYEQYF
CDR3nt: TGTGCCAGCAGCCAAGTGGGCGGCCCTACCTACGAGCAGTACTTC

v_gene: TRBV7-9
d_gene: -
j_gene: TRBJ2-2
abundance: -
len: 15
CDR3aa: CASSHPTTVTGELFF
CDR3nt: TGTGCCAGCAGCCACCCCACGACAGTCACCGGGGAGCTGTTTTTT

v_gene: TRBV6-1
d_gene: -
j_gene: TRBJ2-7
abundance: few
len: 14
CDR3aa: CASSYGTSHYEQYF
CDR3nt: TGTGCCAGCAGTTATGGGACGTCTCACTACGAGCAGTACTTC

v_gene: TRBV2
d_gene: -
j_gene: TRBJ2-1
abundance: -
len: 11
CDR3aa: CASSPPNEQFF
CDR3nt: TGTGCCAGCAGCCCCCCGAATGAGCAGTTCTTC

v_gene: TRBV9
d_gene: -
j_gene: TRBJ2-5
abundance: once
len: 15
CDR3aa: CASSVSGANQETQYF
CDR3nt: TGTGCCAGCAGCGTGTCGGGGGCAAACCAAGAGACCCAGTACTTC

v_gene: TRBV11-2
d_gene: TRBD1
j_gene: TRBJ1-4
abundance: -
len: 15
CDR3aa: CASSGRDRGREKLFF
CDR3nt: TGTGCCAGCAGCGGCCGGGACAGGGGACGAGAAAAACTGTTTTTT

v_gene: TRBV11-2
d_gene: TRBD2
j_gene: TRBJ2-3
abundance: -
len: 17
CDR3aa: CASSLGLAGAATDTQYF
CDR3nt: TGTGCCAGCAGCTTAGGTCTAGCGGGAGCAGCCACAGATACGCAGTATTTT

v_gene: TRBV27
d_gene: TRBD2
j_gene: TRBJ2-5
abundance: -
len: 16
CDR3aa: CASSLLAGVNQETQYF
CDR3nt: TGTGCCAGCAGTTTACTAGCGGGAGTTAACCAAGAGACCCAGTACTTC

v_gene: TRBV27
d_gene: TRBD2
j_gene: TRBJ2-7
abundance: -
len: 16
CDR3aa: CASSPWWASGTYEQYF
CDR3nt: TGTGCCAGCAGCCCCTGGTGGGCTAGCGGGACCTACGAGCAGTACTTC

v_gene: TRBV19
d_gene: -
j_gene: TRBJ2-1
abundance: few
len: 14
CDR3aa: CASSMGYDYNEQFF
CDR3nt: TGTGCCAGTAGTATGGGGTATGACTACAATGAGCAGTTCTTC

v_gene: TRBV4-1
d_gene: -
j_gene: TRBJ2-7
abundance: -
len: 13
CDR3aa: CASSQVQGYEQYF
CDR3nt: TGCGCCAGCAGCCAAGTCCAGGGTTACGAGCAGTACTTC

v_gene: TRBV7-6
d_gene: TRBD1
j_gene: TRBJ2-7
abundance: -
len: 14
CDR3aa: CASSAPGQGYEQYF
CDR3nt: TGTGCCAGCAGCGCACCGGGACAGGGTTACGAGCAGTACTTC

v_gene: TRBV28
d_gene: TRBD1
j_gene: TRBJ1-4
abundance: -
len: 16
CDR3aa: CASNSLVDRGDEKLFF
CDR3nt: TGTGCCAGCAATTCTCTCGTAGACAGGGGAGATGAAAAACTGTTTTTT

v_gene: TRBV4-1
d_gene: -
j_gene: TRBJ2-7
abundance: -
len: 13
CDR3aa: CASSQDTAYEQYF
CDR3nt: TGCGCCAGCAGCCAAGATACGGCCTACGAGCAGTACTTC

v_gene: TRBV27
d_gene: -
j_gene: TRBJ2-3
abundance: -
len: 16
CDR3aa: CASSLPPGPGTDTQYF
CDR3nt: TGTGCCAGCAGTTTACCCCCGGGACCGGGCACAGATACGCAGTATTTT

v_gene: TRBV9
d_gene: -
j_gene: TRBJ2-7
abundance: few
len: 15
CDR3aa: CASSTTSGFSYEQYF
CDR3nt: TGTGCCAGCAGCACCACCAGCGGGTTTTCCTACGAGCAGTACTTC

v_gene: TRBV10-1
d_gene: -
j_gene: TRBJ1-2
abundance: -
len: 13
CDR3aa: CASNGVSNYGYTF
CDR3nt: TGCGCCAGCAATGGGGTCAGCAACTATGGCTACACCTTC

v_gene: TRBV6-5
d_gene: -
j_gene: TRBJ2-2
abundance: -
len: 13
CDR3aa: CASSRRGTGELFF
CDR3nt: TGTGCCAGCAGCCGAAGGGGAACCGGGGAGCTGTTTTTT

v_gene: TRBV6-5
d_gene: TRBD1
j_gene: TRBJ2-3
abundance: few
len: 15
CDR3aa: CASSRSQGAIDTQYF
CDR3nt: TGTGCCAGCAGCCGCTCACAGGGGGCAATAGATACGCAGTATTTT